The 11 T cell receptor beta chains below were found in one sample sequenced in a study of T-cell memory formation after mild COVID-19. TCRdb re-analysed the 5' RACE reads in MiXCR, keeping a single row per CDR3 protein. The table shows about 90,000 distinct CDR3 sequences, with less than 15% occurring only once. The source material was PBMCs or a T cell subset sorted from them (not recorded which). Receptors were obtained from an adult woman who had mild COVID-19 (a few samples of this study predate the infection). Cell type and time point are not known.

The chain has TRBV27 and TRBJ1-1; D uncertain. Germline-derived CDR1 and CDR2 are MNHEY and SMNVEV (reference sequence). The CDR3 has 14 amino acids. V was pared by 8 bases and J by 0 bases, with 13 bases between. CDR3 nucleotides: TGTGCCAGCCGACGATCGGGGATGAACACTGAAGCTTTCTTT. Amino acids: CASRRSGMNTEAFF.

The CDR3 region has the DNA TGTGCCAGCAGCTTAAGTGCGCCGGGACAGTACAATGAGCAGTTCTTC. Protein sequence: CASSLSAPGQYNEQFF. The chain uses TRBV7-3 and TRBJ2-1; 7 bases map to TRBD1. Losses at the gene ends were 1 base for V and 4 bases for J; bases not matched to a gene: 7. Germline V gene lookup returns CDR1 SGHTA and CDR2 FQGTGA. The CDR3 runs to 16 residues.

This clonotype turned up a few times. The chain couples TRBV4-2 to TRBJ2-7, with 9 bases fitting TRBD1. V was pared by 0 bases and J by 3 bases, with 3 bases of the junction left unmatched. This CDR3 region has 15 residues. CDR1 and CDR2 from the germline V gene are LGHNA and YNFKEQ. This chain's CDR3 is CASSQDPGQGYEQYF. CDR3 sequence (DNA): TGTGCCAGCAGCCAAGATCCGGGACAGGGCTACGAGCAGTACTTC.

The rearrangement joins TRBV15 to TRBJ2-2, with TRBD1 identical over 7 bases. The V gene's germline CDR1 is LNHNV and CDR2 YYDKDF (reference sequence). With 4 bases clipped from V and 1 base from J, the junction kept 3 bases outside the gene matches. The CDR3 length is 15 residues. This CDR3 is CATSIRTGNTGELFF. CDR3 DNA: TGTGCCACCAGCATCAGGACAGGGAACACCGGGGAGCTGTTTTTT.

This clonotype was counted between two and nine times. The V gene is TRBV6-5, the J gene TRBJ1-1; 8 bases fit TRBD1. V was clipped by 11 bases and J by 0 bases; unmatched bases: 5. Germline CDR1 MNHEY, CDR2 SVGAGI. The CDR3 contains 13 residues. CDR3 nucleotide sequence: TGTGCCGCCGGACAGGGCCTGAACACTGAAGCTTTCTTT. Its translation: CAAGQGLNTEAFF.

This clonotype has a handful of counts. This chain uses TRBV27 with TRBJ2-1; 7 nucleotides align to TRBD2. Germline V gene sequence: CDR1 MNHEY, CDR2 SMNVEV (reference sequence). CDR3 size: 13 residues. V was pared by 2 bases and J by 5 bases, with 0 bases of the junction left unmatched. The CDR3 here is CASSLLADNEQFF. The CDR3 DNA reads TGTGCCAGCAGTTTACTAGCGGACAATGAGCAGTTCTTC.

This clonotype has a handful of counts. The V and J genes are TRBV2 and TRBJ2-7; D may be TRBD2 (5 bases). The length of the CDR3 is 13 residues. Per germline, CDR1 SNHLY and CDR2 FYNNEI. Trimming removed 8 bases at V and 5 bases at J, with 16 bases between. CDR3 loop: CASGERVWHEQYF. Written as DNA, the CDR3 is TGTGCCAGCGGAGAGAGGGTTTGGCACGAGCAGTACTTC.

This clonotype was seen only a few times. CDR3 nucleotide sequence: TGTGCCAGCAGTTTAGGCGCGAACACTGAAGCTTTCTTT. Its protein is CASSLGANTEAFF. The J gene is TRBJ1-1, the V gene TRBV12-3 or TRBV12-4; D is unresolved. The CDR3 spans 13 residues. V gave up 1 base and J gave up 1 base, with 4 bases separating them.

This clonotype was recorded a few times. The V call is TRBV5-1, the J call TRBJ2-7, with TRBD2 as a possible D gene (6 bases). With 5 bases removed from V and 0 bases from J, the gap between germline ends came to 9 bases. The germline CDR1 and CDR2 sequences are SGHRS and YFSETQ. The CDR3 length is 13 residues. CDR3 residues: CASRAGSSYEQYF. CDR3 coding DNA: TGCGCCAGCAGGGCGGGGAGCTCCTACGAGCAGTACTTC.

This chain links TRBV27 with TRBJ1-6; tentatively, D is TRBD1 (6 bases). The CDR3 is 16 amino acids. Germline assignment: CDR1 MNHEY and CDR2 SMNVEV (reference sequence). The V and J ends lost 6 bases and 8 bases respectively, with 20 bases between them. Here the CDR3 reads CASRHHGQTFDSPLHF. CDR3 nucleotides: TGTGCCAGCAGGCATCACGGACAGACGTTCGATTCACCCCTCCACTTT.

This clonotype has more than one count but fewer than ten. The CDR3 sequence is CASSDTYNEQFF. Written as DNA, the CDR3 is TGTGCCAGCAGCGATACCTACAATGAGCAGTTCTTC. V is TRBV9 and J is TRBJ2-1; D is ambiguous. Looked up from germline, CDR1 is SGDLS and CDR2 is YYNGEE. There are 12 residues in the CDR3. V lost 3 bases and J 2 bases, leaving 3 bases between the germline ends. The variable domain in full, completed from reference TRBV9 and TRBJ2-1, reads DSGVTQTPKHLITATGQRVTLRCSPRSGDLSVYWYQQSLDQGLQFLIQYYNGEERAKGNILERFSAQQFPDLHSELNLSSLELGDSALYFCASSDTYNEQFFGPGTRLTVL.